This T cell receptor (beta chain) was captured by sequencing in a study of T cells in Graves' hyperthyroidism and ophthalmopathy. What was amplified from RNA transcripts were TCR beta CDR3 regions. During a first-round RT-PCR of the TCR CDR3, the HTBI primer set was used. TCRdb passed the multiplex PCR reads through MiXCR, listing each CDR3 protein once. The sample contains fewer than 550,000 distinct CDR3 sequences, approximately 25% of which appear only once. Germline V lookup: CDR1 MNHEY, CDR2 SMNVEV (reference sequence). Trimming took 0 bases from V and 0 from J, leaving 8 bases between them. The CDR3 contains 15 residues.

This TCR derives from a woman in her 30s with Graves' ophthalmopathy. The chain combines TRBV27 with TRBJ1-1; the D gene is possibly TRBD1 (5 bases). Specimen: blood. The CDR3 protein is CASSLSQGLNTEAFF. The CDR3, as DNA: TGTGCCAGCAGTTTATCTCAGGGCCTGAACACTGAAGCTTTCTTT.